This passage covers 30 T cell receptor beta chains from one sample sequenced in a study of response to subunit inactivated influenza vaccine. TCRdb passed the RT-PCR reads through MiXCR, listing each CDR3 protein once. The top ten hold 10% to 15% of the sample, which has 500,000 to 650,000 distinct CDR3 sequences, about 8% seen once. The sample here was PBMCs from blood, taken around 25 months after vaccination. Receptors originate from a man between 50 and 70 years old who received an inactivated influenza vaccine.

The chain combines TRBV20-1 with TRBJ1-2; 12 bases are shared with TRBD1. J lost 7 bases, V lost 1 base, and 7 bases had no gene match. The CDR3 length is 15 residues. From germline, CDR1 is DFQATT and CDR2 SNEGSKA (reference sequence). Written as DNA, the CDR3 is TGCAGTGCTAGAGGCATCCCGGGACAGGGGGCTGGCTACACCTTC. Translated: CSARGIPGQGAGYTF.

The J gene is TRBJ2-2, the V gene TRBV14; possibly TRBD1 for D (5 bases). V lost 6 bases, J lost 4 bases, and 9 bases lay in between. Germline CDR1 and CDR2: SGHDN and FVKESK. The CDR3 sequence is 13 residues long. The CDR3 is CASRSRGTGELFF. CDR3 in DNA: TGTGCCAGCAGGAGTAGGGGCACCGGGGAGCTGTTTTTT. Variable domain in full (rest from reference TRBV14 and TRBJ2-2): EAGVTQFPSHSVIEKGQTVTLRCDPISGHDNLYWYRRVMGKEIKFLLHFVKESKQDESGMPNNRFLAERTGGTYSTLKVQPAELEDSGVYFCASRSRGTGELFFGEGSRLTVL.

This clonotype occurred a few times. V is TRBV6-1 and J is TRBJ1-6; a weak D match, TRBD1 (5 bases). There are 13 residues in the CDR3. V dropped 7 bases and J dropped 5 bases, with 9 bases sitting between them. In germline, CDR1 is MNHNS, CDR2 SASEGT. The CDR3 DNA follows: TGTGCCAGCACATGGGGACATAATTCACCCCTCCACTTT. Translated: CASTWGHNSPLHF.

CDR3 region: CASRPFKQGFTSVDQPQHF. CDR3 nucleotides: TGTGCCAGCAGACCCTTCAAACAGGGGTTCACTTCGGTCGATCAGCCCCAGCATTTT. The rearrangement links TRBV6-2 or TRBV6-3 to TRBJ1-5; TRBD1 matches at 7 bases. The CDR3 contains 19 residues. CDR1 and CDR2 (germline): MNHEY, SVGEGT. V gave up 6 bases and J gave up 5 bases; unmatched junction bases: 22.

J is TRBJ2-1 and V is TRBV29-1; D ambiguous. Germline CDR1 and CDR2: SQVTM and ANQGSEA. The CDR3 has 14 residues. V lost 1 base, J lost 3 bases, and 10 bases lay in between. DNA for the CDR3: TGCAGCGTTGAAGCCAGGTGGGGCTACAATGAGCAGTTCTTC. Amino acids: CSVEARWGYNEQFF.

The chain couples TRBV19 to TRBJ2-3; perhaps TRBD2 as D (6 bases). The CDR3 is made up of 16 amino acids. V was cut by 4 bases and J by 7 bases, with 21 bases left in between. Germline V gene data show CDR1 as LNHDA and CDR2 as SQIVND (reference sequence). CDR3 amino acids: CASSSVGGIVSNTQYF. CDR3 coding DNA: TGTGCCAGTAGTAGCGTCGGCGGGATCGTCTCCAATACGCAGTATTTT.

This chain joins TRBV4-1 and TRBJ2-7; D tentatively fits TRBD1 or TRBD2 (6 bases each). Trimming removed 2 bases from V and 3 bases from J, with 14 bases in between. This CDR3 spans 15 amino acids. Germline CDR1 reads MGHRA; CDR2 reads YSYEKL. The CDR3 region is CASSQSGGGDYEQYF. CDR3 DNA sequence: TGCGCCAGCAGCCAATCTGGAGGGGGTGACTACGAGCAGTACTTC.

The chain carries TRBV12-3 or TRBV12-4 and TRBJ2-7, with a weak D call TRBD1 (5 bases). This CDR3 has 17 residues. The V and J ends lost 6 bases and 0 bases respectively, with 21 bases between them. Written as DNA, the CDR3 is TGTGCCAGCAGCGCTACCTTCGGCAGGGTTAGCTCCTACGAGCAGTACTTC. It is translated as CASSATFGRVSSYEQYF.

This clonotype has a count of ten or more. V is TRBV6-5 and J is TRBJ1-1; possibly TRBD1 for D (6 bases). The CDR3 contains 17 residues. V lost 0 bases to trimming and J lost 1 base, with 15 bases between them. Germline V gene sequence: CDR1 MNHEY, CDR2 SVGAGI. Here the CDR3 DNA reads TGTGCCAGCAGTTACTCGATAAGTCGGGGGCGGAACACTGAAGCTTTCTTT. Protein: CASSYSISRGRNTEAFF.

This clonotype has just a few counts. J is TRBJ2-1 and V is TRBV9; possibly TRBD2 for D (5 bases). The germline gives CDR1 SGDLS, CDR2 YYNGEE. Trimming left V 0 bases short and J 5 bases short, with 12 bases between. The CDR3 runs to 15 residues. The DNA of the CDR3 is TGTGCCAGCAGCGTAGTCTCGGGAAGGCACAATGAGCAGTTCTTC. Translation: CASSVVSGRHNEQFF.

This clonotype has just a few counts. The chain is built from TRBV12-3 or TRBV12-4 and TRBJ1-5, with D possibly matching TRBD1 (5 bases). The CDR3 is 15 residues long. V lost 6 bases, J lost 2 bases, and 14 bases lay in between. The CDR3 DNA follows: TGTGCCAGCAGCAGGGCGGGGGTGCGCAATCAGCCCCAGCATTTT. Its protein is CASSRAGVRNQPQHF.

The sample holds a few counts of this clonotype. This sequence joins TRBV4-2 and TRBJ2-1; TRBD2 matches at 10 bases. V trimming: 4 bases; J trimming: 4 bases; junction bases outside the gene matches: 7. Germline V gene lookup returns CDR1 LGHNA and CDR2 YNFKEQ. The CDR3 spans 16 residues. The CDR3 is CASSPELAGLYNEQFF. Written as DNA, the CDR3 is TGTGCCAGCAGCCCAGAACTAGCGGGGCTTTACAATGAGCAGTTCTTC.

This chain uses TRBV3-1 with TRBJ2-3, with no clear D. This CDR3 spans 16 amino acids. CDR1 is LGHDT, CDR2 YNNKEL, per germline (reference sequence). V lost 1 base and J 5 bases, leaving 16 bases between the germline ends. The CDR3 loop is CASSQVLRGPQDTQYF. The CDR3 DNA follows: TGTGCCAGCAGCCAAGTCCTCCGCGGCCCCCAAGATACGCAGTATTTT.

The rearrangement uses TRBV7-6 and TRBJ2-1; TRBD2 agrees at 9 bases. Losses at the gene ends were 2 bases for V and 5 bases for J; bases not matched to a gene: 7. CDR3 length: 16 residues. The V gene's germline CDR1 is SGHVS and CDR2 FNYEAQ. The CDR3 DNA reads as TGTGCCAGCAGCTTATTATCCGGGACTAGCAACAATGAGCAGTTCTTC. This translates into CASSLLSGTSNNEQFF.

In this sample, this clonotype turned up a few times. This rearrangement joins TRBV5-1 to TRBJ2-7, with 7 bases matching TRBD1. The V gene's germline CDR1 is SGHRS and CDR2 YFSETQ. This CDR3 is built from 14 residues. After removal of 4 bases from V and 6 bases from J, the junction contained 10 bases not matched to a gene. CDR3 protein: CASSPQGFLSEQYF. The CDR3 bases are TGCGCCAGCAGCCCACAGGGGTTTTTGAGCGAGCAGTACTTC.

This clonotype was detected ten times or more. The V and J genes are TRBV5-6 and TRBJ2-2; TRBD2 matches 8 bases. The CDR3 totals 15 residues. The ends lost 2 bases at V and 6 bases at J; junction bases unmatched: 6. CDR1 and CDR2 (germline): SGHDT, YYEEEE. The CDR3 nucleotides are TGTGCCAGCAGCTTAACTAGCGGCGGACCCGGGGAGCTGTTTTTT. This gives the protein CASSLTSGGPGELFF. Full variable domain (remainder filled in from reference TRBV5-6 and TRBJ2-2): DAGVTQSPTHLIKTRGQQVTLRCSPKSGHDTVSWYQQALGQGPQFIFQYYEEEERQRGNFPDRFSGHQFPNYSSELNVNALLLGDSALYLCASSLTSGGPGELFFGEGSRLTVL.

This clonotype was counted ten times or more. The V gene is TRBV7-2, the J gene TRBJ2-4, with TRBD1 as a possible D gene (5 bases). V was clipped by 5 bases and J by 0 bases, with 14 bases between them. CDR1 and CDR2 (germline): SGHTA, FQGNSA. The CDR3 runs 16 residues. The chain's CDR3 is CASSPPLGLAKNIQYF. The CDR3 DNA follows: TGTGCCAGCAGCCCTCCCCTGGGGCTAGCCAAAAACATTCAGTACTTC.

This clonotype has a handful of counts. This rearrangement joins TRBV27 to TRBJ2-7, with 9 positions matching TRBD1. This CDR3 is built from 13 residues. The germline V gene has CDR1 MNHEY and CDR2 SMNVEV (reference sequence). The V segment lost 7 bases and the J segment 2 bases; nucleotides outside the gene matches: 3. CDR3 DNA sequence: TGTGCCAGCAAAGACAGGGGGACCTACGAGCAGTACTTC. Encoded protein: CASKDRGTYEQYF.

This chain uses TRBV29-1 with TRBJ1-1, with D perhaps TRBD1 (6 bases). V was trimmed by 4 bases and J by 5 bases, leaving 14 bases between them. CDR3 size: 13 residues. Germline CDR1 and CDR2: SQVTM and ANQGSEA. The CDR3 here is CSVVGQRGTEAFF. CDR3 DNA: TGCAGCGTTGTGGGACAAAGGGGGACTGAAGCTTTCTTT.

This clonotype has just a few counts. The chain uses TRBV7-7 and TRBJ2-1, with D perhaps matching TRBD2 (6 bases). Germline V gene lookup returns CDR1 SSHAT and CDR2 FNYEAQ (reference sequence). This CDR3 region has 15 residues. Deletions cut 5 bases from V and 4 bases from J, with 15 bases between. The CDR3 here is CASSPSWDSYNEQFF. The CDR3 nucleotides are TGTGCCAGCAGCCCCTCATGGGACTCTTACAATGAGCAGTTCTTC.

This chain uses TRBV5-1 with TRBJ2-7; possibly TRBD1 for D (6 bases). CDR3 length equals 14 residues. Germline loops: CDR1 SGHRS, CDR2 YFSETQ. The V end lost 0 bases, the J end lost 3 bases, and 10 bases lay between the germline ends. Written as DNA, the CDR3 is TGCGCCAGCAGCTTGGACAGGGATTACTACGAGCAGTACTTC. This gives the protein CASSLDRDYYEQYF.

This clonotype was recorded a few times. The V and J genes are TRBV7-6 and TRBJ2-1, with unresolved D. The germline gives CDR1 SGHVS, CDR2 FNYEAQ. Between the trimmed V and J ends, which lost 1 base and 5 bases, there was a span of 12 bases. The CDR3 runs 15 residues. CDR3 protein: CASSLEPELNNEQFF. The CDR3 DNA is TGTGCCAGCAGCTTAGAGCCAGAGCTAAACAATGAGCAGTTCTTC.

This clonotype has only a few counts. The rearrangement joins TRBV29-1 to TRBJ2-5, with 9 bases fitting TRBD1. The CDR3 is made up of 14 amino acids. The junction had 9 bases not matched to a gene; V was cut back by 6 bases and J by 4 bases. Per the germline V gene, CDR1 is SQVTM and CDR2 is ANQGSEA. Here the CDR3 reads CSVQQGAGGETQYF. DNA for the CDR3: TGCAGCGTGCAACAGGGGGCAGGTGGAGAGACCCAGTACTTC.

This clonotype was observed a few times. This chain uses TRBV5-1 with TRBJ2-5; 9 bases align to TRBD1. The CDR3 length is 15 residues. The J segment lost 5 bases and the V segment lost 5 bases, leaving 10 bases of the junction unmatched. CDR1 and CDR2 (germline): SGHRS, YFSETQ. The DNA for the CDR3 is TGCGCCAGCAGTAGTCCCGGGACAGGGCTTGAGACCCAGTACTTC. This translates into CASSSPGTGLETQYF.

The table lists this clonotype with a few counts. For the CDR3, the DNA is TGTGCCAGCAGCCCCAAGGGACTAGCGGGGGTGGGCAAGCAGTTCTTC. Translated, it gives CASSPKGLAGVGKQFF. This chain links TRBV7-2 with TRBJ2-1; 14 positions match TRBD2. The CDR3 is 16 residues long. Trimming cost V 5 bases and J 11 bases; bases outside gene matches: 11. CDR1 and CDR2 from the germline V gene are SGHTA and FQGNSA.

This clonotype was counted at least ten times. The CDR3 sequence is CASSSGLGYEQYF. The CDR3 nucleotides are TGTGCCAGCAGCTCTGGGCTGGGATACGAGCAGTACTTC. This rearrangement joins TRBV11-2 to TRBJ2-7, with D unresolved. The CDR3 is 13 amino acids. With 4 bases removed from V and 4 bases from J, the gap between germline ends came to 11 bases. The germline gives CDR1 SGHAT, CDR2 FQNNGV.

This rearrangement joins TRBV27 to TRBJ2-2; D call uncertain. CDR3 length: 12 residues. The ends were cut back, 3 bases at V and 8 bases at J, with 7 bases in the middle. The germline V gene encodes CDR1 MNHEY and CDR2 SMNVEV (reference sequence). CDR3 sequence reads: CASSFRVGELFF. In nucleotides, the CDR3 is TGTGCCAGCAGTTTCCGCGTAGGGGAGCTGTTTTTT.

This clonotype has just a few counts. This rearrangement joins TRBV4-1 to TRBJ1-5; no clear D. The CDR3 covers 13 residues. Germline V CDR1 and CDR2: MGHRA, YSYEKL. The ends were cut back, 1 base at V and 8 bases at J, with 9 bases in the middle. CDR3 nucleotide sequence: TGCGCCAGCAGCCAAGGGTTAATGGAGCCCCAGCATTTT. Protein: CASSQGLMEPQHF.

This clonotype occurred many times. The gene calls are TRBV4-3 and TRBJ1-1, with 9 bases fitting TRBD1. The germline CDR1 and CDR2 sequences are LGHNA and YSLEER. The V segment lost 1 base and the J segment 4 bases; nucleotides outside the gene matches: 4. The CDR3 contains 15 residues. For the CDR3, the DNA is TGCGCCAGCAGCCAAGCACAGGGGGCTTTCACTGAAGCTTTCTTT. It is translated as CASSQAQGAFTEAFF.

This clonotype was counted only a few times. This chain connects TRBV20-1 to TRBJ2-5, with 14 bases fitting TRBD2. Trimming removed 6 bases from V and 2 bases from J; junction bases left unmatched: 8. The CDR3 spans 16 residues. CDR1 DFQATT and CDR2 SNEGSKA come from the germline V gene (reference sequence). The CDR3 sequence: CSASRLAGGNQETQYF. Written as DNA, the CDR3 is TGCAGTGCGAGCAGACTAGCGGGAGGGAATCAAGAGACCCAGTACTTC.